This T cell receptor (beta chain) was identified during a study of T cell responses to AZD1222 COVID-19 vaccine. Study-wide context: Pooled samples include second doses given at about 4 or 12 weeks. Notes on the study in general: Spike regions recognized by vaccine-associated CD4 TCRs spanned the protein, led by 160-218 and 743-854. The reported proportion of spike-specific TCRs targeting unmutated variant regions was nearly half.

As concerns this clone: As yet, its antigen is unknown.

This table comes from immunoSEQ multiplex PCR, and its TCRdb copy is limited to in-frame clones, with some not included. The profile covers about 120,000 clones, with roughly 84% appearing a single time and around 1.2% taken by the ten largest. The ends were cut back, 4 bases at V and 2 bases at J, with 14 bases in the middle. This CDR3 is built from 15 residues. CDR1 is MGHRA and CDR2 is YSYEKL in the germline V gene. This chain uses TRBV4-1 with TRBJ1-2; D is perhaps TRBD1 (5 bases). The sequencing here drew on peripheral blood, taken on day 0 of AZD1222 vaccination. This sequence originates from an adult in good health. The CDR3 region is CASSPRDGLNYGYTF. The CDR3 DNA reads TGCGCCAGCAGCCCCCGGGACGGATTAAACTATGGCTACACCTTC.